This record looks at one T cell receptor beta chain sequence and its context. What it binds is unknown. These data belong to a study of glioma-infiltrating T cells after dendritic cell vaccination. With 0 bases removed from V and 6 bases from J, the gap between germline ends came to 12 bases. The CDR3 runs 14 residues. Germline V CDR1 and CDR2: SGHRS, YFSETQ. Noted time point: after dendritic cell vaccination, including at tumor progression/relapse. Points from the study as a whole: Estimated pretreatment TIL content predicted outcome after dendritic cell vaccination.

Assay used: immunoSEQ multiplex PCR; TCRdb lists only in-frame clones, some missing. The profile shows almost 90,000 clones, about four fifths of them singletons. This receptor was identified in a human donor with glioblastoma. The source was blood, collected after dendritic cell vaccination. The chain carries TRBV5-1 and TRBJ1-2, with D possibly being TRBD1 (5 bases). CDR3 sequence (DNA): TGCGCCAGCAGCTTGGCGACAGACACTAATGGCTACACCTTC. This encodes CASSLATDTNGYTF. Together with reference TRBV5-1 and TRBJ1-2, the CDR3 gives the full variable domain: KAGVTQTPRYLIKTRGQQVTLSCSPISGHRSVSWYQQTPGQGLQFLFEYFSETQRNKGNFPGRFSGRQFSNSRSEMNVSTLELGDSALYLCASSLATDTNGYTFGSGTRLTVV.